The sample holds a few counts of the clone carrying this TCR beta chain. Its antigen is as yet unknown. This CDR3 spans 13 amino acids. V lost 5 bases to trimming and J lost 10 bases; unmatched junction nucleotides: 7. Germline V gives CDR1 LNHNV, CDR2 YYDKDF (reference sequence). The sample originates from a study of CD8+ T cells in alopecia areata. Reverse transcription of extracted RNA yielded cDNA, which provided the sequencing template. Here immunoSEQ multiplex PCR was the method, and the copy in TCRdb shows in-frame clones only, minus some. The table records some 190,000 clones, about three fifths of them present only once. General study points: Among the 100 top clones, expanded CD8+ clones, like scalp clonality, were significantly decreased by tofacitinib.

Treatment meaning: oral pan-JAK inhibitor, 5-10 mg twice daily. Here the sequenced sample was CD4+ T cells sorted from blood, taken at week 4, from a patient treated with tofacitinib. The chain has TRBV15 and TRBJ2-1; 8 positions match TRBD1. The clonotype was recovered from a human donor with alopecia areata. CDR3: CATSGYRGYEQFF. The CDR3 DNA follows: TGTGCCACCAGCGGGTACAGGGGGTACGAGCAGTTCTTC.